The rows below give T cell receptor beta chains drawn from one sample of a study of cytomegalovirus exposure and HLA in healthy donors. Measured with immunoSEQ multiplex PCR; TCRdb has only the in-frame clones, and not every one. The repertoire holds over 200,000 clones, approximately 90% seen once, with approximately 1% in the top ten. The specimen was PBMCs. Every receptor here comes from a woman aged 18-29 years in good health and CMV-seronegative. Each CDR3 is given with its conserved first and last residue. Fields, in order: J gene, V gene, CDR3 protein.

TRBJ1-1 | TRBV2 | CASGGQVNTEAFF
TRBJ1-1 | TRBV27 | CASSLYGGGITEAFF
TRBJ2-5 | TRBV5-1 | CASRAIETQYF
TRBJ2-1 | TRBV21-1 | CASSQKTGRNEQFF
TRBJ2-2 | TRBV28 | CASITNPMATGELFF
TRBJ1-2 | TRBV6-1 | CASSGRDSGFNYGYTF
TRBJ1-2 | TRBV4-1 | CASSQDGGISRDPNYGYTF
TRBJ2-7 | TRBV19 | CASSIRGAKREQYF
TRBJ2-5 | TRBV29-1 | CSYGQGGIETQYF
TRBJ1-1 | TRBV2 | CASSEHRSMNTEAFF
TRBJ2-2 | TRBV2 | CASSEWTGAGELFF
TRBJ2-6 | TRBV4-3 | CASSQDPEVLPNVLTF
TRBJ2-3 | TRBV7-9 | CASSPVDRDRGPPDTQYF
TRBJ1-3 | TRBV30 | CAWDRGSSGNTIYF
TRBJ2-7 | TRBV11-2 | CASSLEGTNIYEQYF
TRBJ2-1 | TRBV10-1 | CASSGQGWGNEQFF
TRBJ2-3 | TRBV30 | CAWSEGLYTQYF